This T cell receptor (beta chain) was recorded in a study of OX40 agonist ivuxolimab in advanced cancers. With regard to the full study: Ivuxolimab, which targeted the costimulatory receptor OX40 (CD134), was an agonistic, fully human IgG2 monoclonal antibody. In the dose-escalation cohort, around four fifths of patients were male, and the mean age was approximately 55 years, with a range of 23 to 79. Intravenous ivuxolimab was administered to patients every 2 weeks at six dose levels: 0.01, 0.1, 0.3, 1.5, 3 and 10 mg/kg. Peripheral TCRbeta sequencing was intended to test whether TCR sequence diversity was altered and clonal T-cell expansion was caused by ivuxolimab. Of the 52 patients in dose escalation, about 20 had hepatocellular carcinoma, some 15 had melanoma, 9 had renal cell carcinoma and 9 had head and neck cancer. Patients were allowed to have had prior anti-PD-1, anti-PD-L1 or anti-CTLA-4 therapy, and approximately 43% of the dose-escalation patients had previously received checkpoint inhibitors. The paper describes the monotherapy dose-escalation part (N of about 52 patients) of the phase I trial of ivuxolimab. Partial responses occurred in three dose-escalation patients, of whom one had hepatocellular carcinoma and two had cutaneous melanoma. Study-wide conclusions, independent of this receptor: Clonal expansion of both CD4+ and CD8+ blood T cells was observed from baseline to week 6 at doses 0.1 to 3.0 mg/kg. Low levels of normalized T-cell clonal expansion were also seen in some nonresponding patients. In the 0.1-3.0 mg/kg groups, partial responders were among the patients with the lowest normalized peripheral clonal expansion, particularly in CD8+ T cells. After ivuxolimab, CD8+ T cells had more expanded clones than CD4+ T cells on average. The antigen specificity of the clonally expanded peripheral T cells was not determined.

Patients with a history of autoimmune disease or receiving systemic immunosuppression were excluded from the trial. In every dose cohort, peripheral blood was drawn for TCR sequencing at baseline, cycle 4 day 1, and cycle 7 day 1. Samples were obtained from an open-label, multicenter, first-in-human phase I dose-escalation trial of ivuxolimab. Adults with locally advanced or metastatic melanoma, renal cell, hepatocellular, or head and neck squamous cell carcinoma were enrolled in the trial. Before TCR sequencing, CD4+ and CD8+ T cells were separately sorted from peripheral blood. Remarks on this clone: Its target antigen remains unknown. Base qualities are not at hand, and no much larger clone is one base apart.

For sequencing of the TCRbeta CDR3 region, genomic DNA was extracted from the sorted cells. The immunoSEQ Assay was used for sequencing of TCRbeta CDR3 regions. Entries here come from immuneACCESS through TCRdb and include only in-frame sequences with V and J called. Some clones fail to appear in such tables; in the studies checked, an unresolved V gene covers under half of the shortfall, and the cause of the remainder is unknown. The sample table holds nearly 65,000 clones, of which 90% to 95% were seen once. The top ten clonotypes cover roughly 4% of the sample. The germline V gene (reference sequence) specifies MNHEY as CDR1 and SMNVEV as CDR2. V loses 5 bases at its end and J loses 5 bases; junction bases beyond the gene matches: 10. The CDR3 numbers 16 residues from cysteine through phenylalanine. Of all the DNA, just the CDR3 is kept, 48 bases in frame from base 1.

The sequence joins TRBV27 to TRBJ2-1; 9 nucleotides in the junction match TRBD1. The sample in question was CD4+ or CD8+ T cells sorted from blood, obtained in a trial of the OX40 agonist ivuxolimab. The TCR sequence derives from an adult with an advanced solid tumor such as melanoma, head and neck, liver or kidney cancer. The bases read TGTGCCAGCAGTACTATACCCGGGACAGGGAACAATGAGCAGTTCTTC. Translated, it gives CASSTIPGTGNNEQFF.